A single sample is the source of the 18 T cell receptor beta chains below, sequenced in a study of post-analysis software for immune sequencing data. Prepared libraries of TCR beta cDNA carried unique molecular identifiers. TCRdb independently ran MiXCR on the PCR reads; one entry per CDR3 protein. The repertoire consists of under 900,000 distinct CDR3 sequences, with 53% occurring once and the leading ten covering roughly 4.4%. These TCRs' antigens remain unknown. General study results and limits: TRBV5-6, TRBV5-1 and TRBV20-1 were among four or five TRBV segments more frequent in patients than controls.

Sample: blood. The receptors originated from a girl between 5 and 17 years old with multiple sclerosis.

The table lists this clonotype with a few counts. CDR3 amino acids: CSVGAGGGPLGQFF. The CDR3 DNA follows: TGCAGCGTTGGAGCCGGCGGGGGCCCCCTAGGACAGTTCTTC. The rearrangement links TRBV29-1 to TRBJ2-1, with TRBD2 as a possible D gene (7 bases). Trimming took off 4 bases at V and 13 bases at J, with 23 bases between the two ends. From germline, CDR1 is SQVTM and CDR2 ANQGSEA. This CDR3 has 14 amino acids.

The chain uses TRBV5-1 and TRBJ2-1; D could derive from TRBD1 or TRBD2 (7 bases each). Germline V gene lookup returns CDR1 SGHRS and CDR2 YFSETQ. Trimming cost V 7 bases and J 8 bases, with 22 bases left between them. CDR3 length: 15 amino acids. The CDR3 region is CASRGRGLLGDEQFF. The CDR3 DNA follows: TGCGCCAGCCGAGGGAGGGGGCTTCTTGGGGATGAGCAGTTCTTC. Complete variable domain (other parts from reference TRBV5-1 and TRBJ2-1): KAGVTQTPRYLIKTRGQQVTLSCSPISGHRSVSWYQQTPGQGLQFLFEYFSETQRNKGNFPGRFSGRQFSNSRSEMNVSTLELGDSALYLCASRGRGLLGDEQFFGPGTRLTVL.

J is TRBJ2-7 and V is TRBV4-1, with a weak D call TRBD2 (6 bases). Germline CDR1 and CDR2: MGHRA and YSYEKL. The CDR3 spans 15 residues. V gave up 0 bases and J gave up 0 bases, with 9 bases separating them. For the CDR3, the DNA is TGCGCCAGCAGCCAAGATAGCGGAGACTCCTACGAGCAGTACTTC. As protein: CASSQDSGDSYEQYF.

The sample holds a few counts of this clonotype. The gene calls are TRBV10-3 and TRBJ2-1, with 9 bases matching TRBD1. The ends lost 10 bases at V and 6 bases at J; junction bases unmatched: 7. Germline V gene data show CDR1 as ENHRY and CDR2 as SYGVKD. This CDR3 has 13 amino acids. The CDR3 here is CATRTGVFNEQFF. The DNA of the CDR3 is TGTGCCACCCGGACAGGGGTGTTCAATGAGCAGTTCTTC.

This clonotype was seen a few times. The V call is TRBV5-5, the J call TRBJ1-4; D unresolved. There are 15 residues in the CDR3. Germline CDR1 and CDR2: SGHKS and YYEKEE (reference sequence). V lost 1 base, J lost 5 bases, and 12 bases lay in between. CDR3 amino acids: CASSLRWMVNEKLFF. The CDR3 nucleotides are TGTGCCAGCAGCTTGAGGTGGATGGTAAATGAAAAACTGTTTTTT.

The DNA for the CDR3 is TGCGCCAGCAGCTTGGACAGGGGGCGAGGTCAGCCCCAGCATTTT. This encodes CASSLDRGRGQPQHF. V gene TRBV5-1 combines with J gene TRBJ1-5; 9 nucleotides agree with TRBD1. The length of the CDR3 is 15 residues. Trimming at V came to 0 bases and at J to 6 bases, leaving 4 bases not matched to a gene. The germline CDR1 and CDR2 sequences are SGHRS and YFSETQ.

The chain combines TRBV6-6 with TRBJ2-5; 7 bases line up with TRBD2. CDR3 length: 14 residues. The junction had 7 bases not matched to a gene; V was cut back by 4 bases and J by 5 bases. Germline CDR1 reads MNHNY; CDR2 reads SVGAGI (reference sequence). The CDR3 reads CASSSGGSGETQYF. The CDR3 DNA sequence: TGTGCCAGCAGTTCCGGGGGGTCAGGGGAGACCCAGTACTTC.

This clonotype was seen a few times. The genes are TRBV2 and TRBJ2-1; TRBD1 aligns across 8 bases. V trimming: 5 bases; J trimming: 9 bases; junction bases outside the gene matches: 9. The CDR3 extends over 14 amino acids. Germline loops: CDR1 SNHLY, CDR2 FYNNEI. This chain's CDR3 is CASSPGQARGEQFF. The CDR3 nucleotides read TGTGCCAGCAGTCCGGGACAGGCTCGCGGTGAGCAGTTCTTC.

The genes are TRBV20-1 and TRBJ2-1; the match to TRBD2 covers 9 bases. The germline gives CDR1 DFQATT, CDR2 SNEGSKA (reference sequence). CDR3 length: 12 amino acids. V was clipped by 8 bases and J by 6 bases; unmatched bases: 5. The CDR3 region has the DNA TGCAGTCCTGGGACTAGCATCAATGAGCAGTTCTTC. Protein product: CSPGTSINEQFF.

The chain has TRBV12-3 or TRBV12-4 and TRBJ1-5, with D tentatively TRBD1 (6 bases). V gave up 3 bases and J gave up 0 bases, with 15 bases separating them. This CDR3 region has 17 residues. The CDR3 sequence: CASSFYPGVNSNQPQHF. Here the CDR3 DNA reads TGTGCCAGCAGTTTTTACCCAGGGGTGAATAGCAATCAGCCCCAGCATTTT.

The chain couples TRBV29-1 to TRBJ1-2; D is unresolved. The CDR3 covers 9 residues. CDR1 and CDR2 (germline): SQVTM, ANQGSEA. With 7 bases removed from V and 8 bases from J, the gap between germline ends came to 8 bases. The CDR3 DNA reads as TGCAGCGAAAGTGACGGCTACACCTTC. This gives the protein CSESDGYTF.

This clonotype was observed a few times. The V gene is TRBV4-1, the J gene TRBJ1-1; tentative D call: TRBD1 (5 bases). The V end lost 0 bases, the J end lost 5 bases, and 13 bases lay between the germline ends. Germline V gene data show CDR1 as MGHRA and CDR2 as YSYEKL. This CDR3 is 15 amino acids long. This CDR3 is CASSQDGAGRTEAFF. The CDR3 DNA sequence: TGCGCCAGCAGCCAAGATGGGGCAGGGCGGACTGAAGCTTTCTTT.

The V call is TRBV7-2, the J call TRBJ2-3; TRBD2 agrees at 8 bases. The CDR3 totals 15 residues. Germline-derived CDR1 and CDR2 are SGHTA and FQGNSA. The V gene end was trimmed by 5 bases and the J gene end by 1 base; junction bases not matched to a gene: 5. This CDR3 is CASSLSGTGTDTQYF. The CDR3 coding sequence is TGTGCCAGCAGCCTTAGCGGGACCGGCACAGATACGCAGTATTTT.

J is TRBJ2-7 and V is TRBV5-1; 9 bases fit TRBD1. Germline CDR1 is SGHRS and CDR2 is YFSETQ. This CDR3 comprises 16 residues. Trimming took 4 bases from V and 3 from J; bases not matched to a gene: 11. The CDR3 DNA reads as TGCGCCAGCAGCGGACAGGGGCAGGTGAAGGACTACGAGCAGTACTTC. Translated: CASSGQGQVKDYEQYF.

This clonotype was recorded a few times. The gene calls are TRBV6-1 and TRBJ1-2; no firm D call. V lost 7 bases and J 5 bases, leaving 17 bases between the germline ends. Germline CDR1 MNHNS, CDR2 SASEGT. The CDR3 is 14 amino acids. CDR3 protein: CASTPSGIWYGYTF. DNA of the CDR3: TGTGCCAGCACCCCCTCGGGGATTTGGTATGGCTACACCTTC.

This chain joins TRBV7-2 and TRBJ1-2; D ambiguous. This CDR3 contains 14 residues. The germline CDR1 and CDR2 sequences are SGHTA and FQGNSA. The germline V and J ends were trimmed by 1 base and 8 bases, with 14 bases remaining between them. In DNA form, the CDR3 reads TGTGCCAGCAGCTTAGGACGAATTGAGAGAGGCTACACCTTC. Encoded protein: CASSLGRIERGYTF.

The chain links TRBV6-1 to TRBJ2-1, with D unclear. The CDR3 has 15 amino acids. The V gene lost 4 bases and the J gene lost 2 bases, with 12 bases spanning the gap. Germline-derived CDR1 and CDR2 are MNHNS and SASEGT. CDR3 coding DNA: TGTGCCAGCAGTGTTCAAGGTCTAACCTACAATGAGCAGTTCTTC. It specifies CASSVQGLTYNEQFF.

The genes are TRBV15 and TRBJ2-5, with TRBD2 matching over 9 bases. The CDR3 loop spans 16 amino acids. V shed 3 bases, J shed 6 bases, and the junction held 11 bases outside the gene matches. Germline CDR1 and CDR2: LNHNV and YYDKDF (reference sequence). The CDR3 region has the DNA TGTGCCACCAGCAGGGATTATAGCGGGAGTCGAAAGACCCAGTACTTC. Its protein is CATSRDYSGSRKTQYF.